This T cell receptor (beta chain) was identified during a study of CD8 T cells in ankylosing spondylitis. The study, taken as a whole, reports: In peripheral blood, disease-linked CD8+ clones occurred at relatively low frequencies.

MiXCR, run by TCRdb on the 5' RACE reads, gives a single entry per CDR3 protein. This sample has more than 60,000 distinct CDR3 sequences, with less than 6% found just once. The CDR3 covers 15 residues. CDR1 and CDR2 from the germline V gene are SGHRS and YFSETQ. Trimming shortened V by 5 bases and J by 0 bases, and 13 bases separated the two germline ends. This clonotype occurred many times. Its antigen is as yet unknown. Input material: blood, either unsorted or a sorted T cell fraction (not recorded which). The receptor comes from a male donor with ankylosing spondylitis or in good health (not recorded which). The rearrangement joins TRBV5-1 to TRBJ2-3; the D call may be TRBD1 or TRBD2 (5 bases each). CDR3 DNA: TGCGCCAGCAGGCTCGGGGACCTAAGCACAGATACGCAGTATTTT. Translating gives CASRLGDLSTDTQYF.